This T cell receptor (beta chain) is from a study of blood T cell repertoires in COVID-19. The assay was immunoSEQ multiplex PCR, and TCRdb's table has in-frame clones only and misses some. This sample has around 200,000 clones, with less than 85% found just once. The germline V and J ends were trimmed by 6 bases and 2 bases, with 11 bases remaining between them. CDR3 length: 15 residues. CDR1 SNHLY and CDR2 FYNNEI come from the germline V gene. The rearrangement links TRBV2 to TRBJ2-6, with a tentative D call TRBD2 (5 bases). Sequencing was carried out using peripheral blood. The sequence was collected from a woman aged 65 to 85 with acute or convalescent COVID-19. The CDR3 region is CASRTDGAGANVLTF. For the CDR3, the DNA is TGTGCCAGCAGGACGGACGGGGCTGGGGCCAACGTCCTGACTTTC.